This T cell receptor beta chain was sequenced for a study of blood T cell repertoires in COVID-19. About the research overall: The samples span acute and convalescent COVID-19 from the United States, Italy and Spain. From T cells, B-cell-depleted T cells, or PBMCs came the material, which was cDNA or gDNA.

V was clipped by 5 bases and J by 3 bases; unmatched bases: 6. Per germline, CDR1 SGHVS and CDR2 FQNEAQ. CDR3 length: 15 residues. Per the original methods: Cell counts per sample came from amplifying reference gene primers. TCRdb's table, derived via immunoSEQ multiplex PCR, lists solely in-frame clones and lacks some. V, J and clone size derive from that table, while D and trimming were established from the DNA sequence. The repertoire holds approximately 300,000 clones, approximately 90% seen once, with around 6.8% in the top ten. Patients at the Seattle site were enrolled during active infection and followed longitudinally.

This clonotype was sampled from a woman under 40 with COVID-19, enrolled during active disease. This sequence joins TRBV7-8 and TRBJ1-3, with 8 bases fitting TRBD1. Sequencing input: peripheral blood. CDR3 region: CASSRARGLGNTIYF. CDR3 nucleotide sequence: TGTGCCAGCAGCCGAGCCAGGGGGCTTGGAAACACCATATATTTT.